This TCR beta chain emerged from a study of T cell repertoires in cytomegalovirus infection. Study results and limitations: Of the TCR beta families, the public ones yielded a cumulative frequency that identified carriers of CMV plus the relevant HLA.

The CDR3 extends over 15 amino acids. Trimming cost V 0 bases and J 4 bases; bases outside gene matches: 3. Per germline, CDR1 SGHRS and CDR2 YFSETQ. Worth noting for this clonotype: Its matching antigen is unknown.

TCRdb called the reads again in MiXCR, with one record for every CDR3 protein. The profile shows 680,000 or so distinct CDR3 sequences, roughly 35% of them singletons. Sequencing was done on a sample of PBMCs. This chain links TRBV5-1 with TRBJ1-4, with 7 bases identical to TRBD1. The sequence derives from a human donor in good health (CMV status not recorded). Some clones in this sample may be carry-over from other donors' samples. CDR3 residues: CASSLAGQNNEKLFF. CDR3 bases: TGCGCCAGCAGCTTGGCGGGACAGAATAATGAAAAACTGTTTTTT.